Sequencing of this TCR beta chain was carried out in a study of cytomegalovirus exposure and HLA in healthy donors. The CDR3 runs 15 residues. Trimming cost V 4 bases and J 6 bases; bases outside gene matches: 9. CDR1 is SQVTM, CDR2 ANQGSEA, per germline. Amplification used 60 Vbeta primers and 13 Jbeta primers. Method: immunoSEQ multiplex PCR; TCRdb's copy keeps in-frame clones and lacks some. The sample lists 45,000 to 60,000 clones; around 70% were seen once. This sequence joins TRBV29-1 and TRBJ2-2; 9 bases align to TRBD1. The sample was PBMCs. This receptor was identified in a woman between 45 and 65 years old in good health and CMV-seronegative. CDR3 in amino acids: CSVGPSGTGSGELFF. The DNA for the CDR3 is TGCAGCGTTGGGCCCTCCGGGACAGGGTCCGGGGAGCTGTTTTTT.